The 21 T cell receptor beta chains below come from one sample, sequenced in a study of blood T cell repertoires in COVID-19. Assay: immunoSEQ multiplex PCR; the TCRdb copy retains only in-frame clones and omits some. The data contain about 260,000 clones, 80% to 90% of them singletons. Source material: peripheral blood. These TCRs come from a man in his sixties with acute or convalescent COVID-19.

This clone was observed once. The rearrangement links TRBV5-4 to TRBJ1-6; D may be TRBD1 (5 bases). Germline loops: CDR1 SGHNT, CDR2 YYREEE (reference sequence). Trimming cost V 4 bases and J 2 bases, with 25 bases left between them. This CDR3 contains 20 residues. The CDR3 sequence is CASSPSWRGGKSTYNSPLHF. In nucleotides, the CDR3 is TGTGCCAGCAGCCCATCTTGGAGGGGAGGGAAGAGCACCTATAATTCACCCCTCCACTTT.

The V gene is TRBV19, the J gene TRBJ1-2; TRBD1 matches at 10 bases. Germline loops: CDR1 LNHDA, CDR2 SQIVND (reference sequence). The CDR3 runs 13 residues. V lost 4 bases, J lost 6 bases, and 2 bases stayed unmatched. Here the CDR3 reads CASSTDRGHGYTF. Here the CDR3 DNA reads TGTGCCAGTAGTACCGACAGGGGGCATGGCTACACCTTC.

The chain joins TRBV2 to TRBJ1-3, with unresolved D. This CDR3 region has 15 residues. Deletions cut 1 base from V and 0 bases from J, with 7 bases between. Germline V gene lookup returns CDR1 SNHLY and CDR2 FYNNEI. The chain's CDR3 is CASSEGRSSGNTIYF. CDR3 sequence (DNA): TGTGCCAGCAGTGAAGGACGGAGCTCTGGAAACACCATATATTTT.

This chain uses TRBV7-9 with TRBJ1-2, with 7 bases that match TRBD1. Losses at the gene ends were 2 bases for V and 7 bases for J; bases not matched to a gene: 7. In germline, CDR1 is SEHNR, CDR2 FQNEAQ (reference sequence). The CDR3 is 14 residues long. The CDR3 coding sequence is TGTGCCAGCAGCTTAAGTAGGGGGCGCGTTGGCTACACCTTC. It translates to CASSLSRGRVGYTF.

J is TRBJ2-3 and V is TRBV11-2, with D unresolved. The CDR3 length is 12 residues. V lost 5 bases to trimming and J lost 8 bases, with 11 bases between them. Looked up from germline, CDR1 is SGHAT and CDR2 is FQNNGV. Written as DNA, the CDR3 is TGTGCCAGCAGCCCTGCTCGGGTTACGCAGTATTTT. Encoded protein: CASSPARVTQYF.

The chain recombines TRBV7-3 with TRBJ2-2; 9 bases are a match to TRBD1. This CDR3 has 14 residues. Germline V lookup: CDR1 SGHTA, CDR2 FQGTGA. V shed 8 bases and J 6 bases; nucleotides not matched to a gene: 7. The CDR3 spells CASEGGTGPGELFF. The CDR3 region has the DNA TGTGCCAGCGAAGGGGGGACAGGGCCCGGGGAGCTGTTTTTT.

The rearrangement joins TRBV18 to TRBJ2-7; D unresolved. With 6 bases removed from V and 6 bases from J, the gap between germline ends came to 9 bases. CDR3 length: 11 amino acids. CDR1 is KGHSH, CDR2 LQKENI, per germline. Written as DNA, the CDR3 is TGTGCCAGCTCCCAACACACCGAGCAGTACTTC. Amino acids: CASSQHTEQYF.

The chain recombines TRBV19 with TRBJ2-3; TRBD1 is a possible D gene (5 bases). This CDR3 spans 14 amino acids. V lost 6 bases and J lost 0, with 10 bases in between. Germline V gives CDR1 LNHDA, CDR2 SQIVND (reference sequence). This CDR3 reads CASSQTVSTDTQYF. CDR3 coding DNA: TGTGCCAGTAGCCAGACAGTTAGCACAGATACGCAGTATTTT.

The chain employs TRBV5-1 and TRBJ2-5; D may be TRBD2 (6 bases). Trimming shortened V by 4 bases and J by 5 bases, and 18 bases separated the two germline ends. Germline V lookup: CDR1 SGHRS, CDR2 YFSETQ. There are 15 residues in the CDR3. CDR3 protein: CASSLAGSRGETQYF. DNA for the CDR3: TGCGCCAGCAGCCTCGCAGGTTCCCGGGGGGAGACCCAGTACTTC.

The chain uses TRBV30 and TRBJ1-1, with a weak D call TRBD1 (6 bases). The CDR3 loop spans 12 amino acids. Trimming took off 4 bases at V and 9 bases at J, with 15 bases between the two ends. Germline V gives CDR1 GTSNPN, CDR2 SVGIG (reference sequence). CDR3 coding DNA: TGTGCCTGGAACACAGGGCCCCCGAAAGCTTTCTTT. This translates into CAWNTGPPKAFF.

The chain uses TRBV28 and TRBJ2-7; 10 bases agree with TRBD2. This CDR3 comprises 14 residues. The V segment lost 7 bases and the J segment 2 bases; nucleotides outside the gene matches: 5. Germline assignment: CDR1 MDHEN and CDR2 SYDVKM. CDR3 in DNA: TGTGCCAGCAAATTAGCGGGAGGTACCTACGAGCAGTACTTC. It translates to CASKLAGGTYEQYF. The whole variable domain, filled in from reference TRBV28 and TRBJ2-7, reads DVKVTQSSRYLVKRTGEKVFLECVQDMDHENMFWYRQDPGLGLRLIYFSYDVKMKEKGDIPEGYSVSREKKERFSLILESASTNQTSMYLCASKLAGGTYEQYFGPGTRLTVT.

V usage is TRBV5-6 and J usage is TRBJ2-7; D possibly corresponds to TRBD1 (6 bases). The V end lost 2 bases, the J end lost 0 bases, and 12 bases lay between the germline ends. This CDR3 is 15 amino acids long. Germline assignment: CDR1 SGHDT and CDR2 YYEEEE. This chain's CDR3 is CASSLQGRSSYEQYF. The CDR3 nucleotides read TGTGCCAGCAGCTTACAGGGTAGGAGCTCCTACGAGCAGTACTTC.

This clone occurred once. The same CDR3 can be traced to other DNA sequences in this sample. This chain connects TRBV30 to TRBJ1-5, with D perhaps TRBD1 (6 bases). Germline V gives CDR1 GTSNPN, CDR2 SVGIG (reference sequence). Trimming took 0 bases from V and 7 from J, leaving 10 bases between them. The CDR3 length is 13 residues. The chain's CDR3 is CAWSVQGKQPQHF. CDR3 sequence (DNA): TGTGCCTGGAGTGTACAGGGAAAGCAGCCCCAGCATTTT.

The genes are TRBV18 and TRBJ2-1; D gene unclear. Germline CDR1 reads KGHSH; CDR2 reads LQKENI. Between the trimmed V and J ends, which lost 2 bases and 9 bases, there was a span of 17 bases. The CDR3 has 15 amino acids. CDR3 sequence (DNA): TGTGCCAGCTCACCAGGGCGTAACCCCTTGGGTGAGCAGTTCTTC. Its protein is CASSPGRNPLGEQFF. Using reference TRBV18 and TRBJ2-1 for the parts outside the CDR3, the full variable domain is NAGVMQNPRHLVRRRGQEARLRCSPMKGHSHVYWYRQLPEEGLKFMVYLQKENIIDESGMPKERFSAEFPKEGPSILRIQQVVRGDSAAYFCASSPGRNPLGEQFFGPGTRLTVL.

This chain connects TRBV7-5 to TRBJ2-7; TRBD2, the D gene given by the table, was not confirmed from the DNA. TRBV7-5 has pseudogene status. This CDR3 comprises 16 residues. The CDR3 coding sequence is TGTGCCAGAAGCTTCCACTCGTCCCTTCAACGGTACGAGCAGTACTTC. This codes for CARSFHSSLQRYEQYF.

Notes on this clone: This sample includes further DNA sequences coding for the same CDR3. The rearrangement uses TRBV5-1 and TRBJ2-3; D may be TRBD1 (5 bases). V dropped 0 bases and J dropped 2 bases, with 10 bases sitting between them. Germline CDR1 is SGHRS and CDR2 is YFSETQ. The CDR3 extends over 15 amino acids. The DNA of the CDR3 is TGCGCCAGCAGCTTGGGAACAGGCGTCACAGATACGCAGTATTTT. Protein: CASSLGTGVTDTQYF.

This clone was found a few times. The chain combines TRBV5-1 with TRBJ2-7; TRBD1 matches at 11 bases. The V gene end was trimmed by 10 bases and the J gene end by 3 bases; junction bases not matched to a gene: 12. This CDR3 is 15 amino acids long. Germline V gives CDR1 SGHRS, CDR2 YFSETQ. As DNA, the CDR3 is TGCGCCTCGTCTACCGGGACAGGGGGGATCTACGAGCAGTACTTC. Translated: CASSTGTGGIYEQYF.

This sequence joins TRBV7-9 and TRBJ2-5, with a tentative D call TRBD1 (5 bases). V lost 1 base, J lost 4 bases, and 10 bases lay in between. The length of the CDR3 is 14 residues. Germline V gene data show CDR1 as SEHNR and CDR2 as FQNEAQ (reference sequence). The CDR3 nucleotides read TGTGCCAGCAGCTTAGGAGGTAGGGGAGAGACCCAGTACTTC. It specifies CASSLGGRGETQYF. Supplemented by reference TRBV7-9 and TRBJ2-5, the full variable domain reads DTGVSQNPRHKITKRGQNVTFRCDPISEHNRLYWYRQTLGQGPEFLTYFQNEAQLEKSRLLSDRFSAERPKGSFSTLEIQRTEQGDSAMYLCASSLGGRGETQYFGPGTRLLVL.

This chain links TRBV29-1 with TRBJ1-1; D possibly corresponds to TRBD1 (5 bases). Trimming pared 1 base from V and 7 bases from J, leaving 10 bases between. The germline CDR1 and CDR2 sequences are SQVTM and ANQGSEA. The CDR3 contains 12 residues. CDR3 sequence reads: CSVEGRAVEAFF. In DNA form, the CDR3 reads TGCAGCGTTGAAGGCAGGGCTGTTGAAGCTTTCTTT.

This rearrangement joins TRBV6-5 to TRBJ1-1; D uncertain. From germline, CDR1 is MNHEY and CDR2 SVGAGI. Deletions cut 2 bases from V and 0 bases from J, with 13 bases between. The CDR3 is 16 amino acids. CDR3 DNA: TGTGCCAGCAGTTACGTGAGGGAAGACATGAACACTGAAGCTTTCTTT. Residues: CASSYVREDMNTEAFF.

The chain employs TRBV9 and TRBJ1-1; D possibly corresponds to TRBD1 (5 bases). The CDR3 loop spans 13 amino acids. The ends were cut back, 4 bases at V and 7 bases at J, with 14 bases in the middle. Germline loops: CDR1 SGDLS, CDR2 YYNGEE. The CDR3 region has the DNA TGTGCCAGCAGCCCTTCGTGGGGGGGTGAAGCTTTCTTT. Its protein is CASSPSWGGEAFF.